The entry that follows covers one TCR beta chain sequence. What it binds is not known. One heparinised draw, averaging about 110 mL, was taken per donor. The CDR3 totals 13 residues. V was pared by 7 bases and J by 5 bases, with 14 bases between. In germline, CDR1 is MNHEY, CDR2 SVGAGI. TCRB transcripts that were expressed got sequenced, as all of the isolated RNA had been reverse transcribed. TCRdb's table, derived via immunoSEQ multiplex PCR, lists solely in-frame clones and lacks some. The data show some 400,000 clones, more than 13% seen once. This sample is drawn from a study of beta chain features in type 1 diabetes. Study-level information: The patients were much like the healthy donors in age, gender and cell yields. Findings and caveats of the study: At VDJ recombination sites, type 1 diabetes patients had fewer insertions and more deleted nucleotides. When Type 1 diabetes patients were examined, their TCRB CDR3s proved moderately but significantly shorter in all four CD4+ subsets.

The sequenced material came from naive CD4+ T cells from blood. This sequence was found in a young woman in good health. The rearrangement joins TRBV6-5 to TRBJ1-1, with D maybe TRBD1 (5 bases). The CDR3 region is CASTYQGGTEAFF. CDR3 coding DNA: TGTGCCAGCACCTACCAGGGTGGGACTGAAGCTTTCTTT.